What follows describes a single TCR beta chain. This sample was taken from a study of control samples from healthy donors and cancer patients. Here immunoSEQ multiplex PCR was the method, and the copy in TCRdb shows in-frame clones only, minus some. The data contain approximately 220,000 clones, about 95% of them singletons. This CDR3 spans 15 amino acids. Per germline, CDR1 MNHEY and CDR2 SVGAGI. Trimming pared 6 bases from V and 0 bases from J, leaving 13 bases between. Sequenced sample: blood. J is TRBJ2-3 and V is TRBV6-5; tentative D call: TRBD2 (6 bases). The sequence derives from a man aged 45-65 years in good health. CDR3 bases: TGTGCCAGCAGGGAGGGCGGGGTTAGCACAGATACGCAGTATTTT. Its translation is CASREGGVSTDTQYF.